What follows are 24 T cell receptor beta chains derived from one specimen sequenced in a study of CD8+CD57+ T cells in acquired aplastic anemia. Patients selected for sequencing had displayed CD8+CD57+ cell expansion by flow cytometry. Genomic DNA served as template for TCR beta VDJ and CDR3 profiling. TCRdb recomputed calls from the reads with MiXCR, one row per CDR3 protein. The data show some 200,000 distinct CDR3 sequences, around 45% seen once. Sequenced input: sorted CD4+, CD8+, or CD8+CD57+ T cells (not recorded which) from PBMCs. The receptors come from a human donor with aplastic anemia.

This clonotype was detected only once. The V gene is TRBV2, the J gene TRBJ2-3; 8 bases match TRBD2. Per germline, CDR1 SNHLY and CDR2 FYNNEI. Losses at the gene ends were 4 bases for V and 1 base for J; bases not matched to a gene: 4. This CDR3 contains 15 residues. CDR3 in amino acids: CASSVLLAGTDTQYF. CDR3 sequence (DNA): TGTGCCAGCAGTGTTCTACTAGCGGGCACAGATACGCAGTATTTT.

Note on this clonotype: A much larger clone lies one base from this, so it may be a read error. The V and J genes are TRBV9 and TRBJ1-2; D unclear. Deletions cut 4 bases from V and 7 bases from J, with 14 bases between. The CDR3 totals 13 residues. Germline assignment: CDR1 SGDLS and CDR2 YYNGEE. CDR3 bases: TGTGCCAGCAGCCCCTCGGGCAGTAGTGGCTACACCTTC. This sequence encodes CASSPSGSSGYTF.

This clonotype was observed a few times. V usage is TRBV2 and J usage is TRBJ2-7; D might be TRBD1 or TRBD2, each matching 5 bases. The germline V gene has CDR1 SNHLY and CDR2 FYNNEI. V dropped 6 bases and J dropped 9 bases, with 18 bases sitting between them. The CDR3 is made up of 13 amino acids. The CDR3 sequence is CASSLGVGLGQYF. The CDR3 nucleotides are TGTGCCAGCAGCTTGGGGGTCGGGTTGGGGCAGTACTTC.

This clonotype was counted a few times. The CDR3, as DNA: TGTGCCGTGACGGGGCTGAACACCGGGGAGCTGTTTTTT. This codes for CAVTGLNTGELFF. The J gene is TRBJ2-2, the V gene TRBV10-3; D possibly uses TRBD1 or TRBD2 (5 bases each). This CDR3 is 13 amino acids long. The germline V gene encodes CDR1 ENHRY and CDR2 SYGVKD. V was pared by 11 bases and J by 1 base, with 11 bases between.

The J gene is TRBJ1-1, the V gene TRBV10-3; tentative D call: TRBD1 (5 bases). V lost 3 bases to trimming and J lost 0 bases, with 11 bases between them. Germline CDR1 ENHRY, CDR2 SYGVKD. CDR3 length: 15 amino acids. The CDR3 is CAISDPTVLNTEAFF. CDR3 DNA: TGTGCCATCAGTGATCCGACAGTACTGAACACTGAAGCTTTCTTT.

This clonotype was recorded only once. The chain has TRBV5-1 and TRBJ2-2; D is perhaps TRBD1 (6 bases). The germline V gene encodes CDR1 SGHRS and CDR2 YFSETQ. Trimming took off 1 base at V and 3 bases at J, with 13 bases between the two ends. The CDR3 is 16 residues long. The CDR3 sequence is CASSLFGGPDTGELFF. The CDR3 DNA reads TGCGCCAGCAGCTTGTTTGGGGGCCCGGACACCGGGGAGCTGTTTTTT.

The rearrangement joins TRBV11-3 to TRBJ2-4; D possibly corresponds to TRBD2 (6 bases). Germline CDR1 SGHNT, CDR2 YENEEA. The CDR3 sequence is 13 residues long. V was pared by 1 base and J by 5 bases, with 6 bases between. The DNA for the CDR3 is TGTGCCAGCAGCTTAGCGGGGGAAAACATTCAGTACTTC. Its translation is CASSLAGENIQYF. The complete variable domain, with remaining parts taken from reference TRBV11-3 and TRBJ2-4, reads EAGVVQSPRYKIIEKKQPVAFWCNPISGHNTLYWYLQNLGQGPELLIRYENEEAVDDSQLPKDRFSAERLKGVDSTLKIQPAELGDSAVYLCASSLAGENIQYFGAGTRLSVL.

This clonotype has at least ten counts. The chain recombines TRBV7-6 with TRBJ2-3, with a tentative D call TRBD2 (6 bases). Germline CDR1 is SGHVS and CDR2 is FNYEAQ. Trimming left V 5 bases short and J 6 bases short, with 15 bases between. The CDR3 runs to 14 residues. This CDR3 is CASSHQRAGDTQYF. The DNA of the CDR3 is TGTGCCAGCAGCCACCAGCGGGCGGGGGATACGCAGTATTTT.

The chain joins TRBV9 to TRBJ2-3; no clear D gene. The CDR3 is made up of 17 amino acids. Germline-derived CDR1 and CDR2 are SGDLS and YYNGEE. V was clipped by 0 bases and J by 7 bases, with 21 bases between them. CDR3 in amino acids: CASSVEGPGASANTQYF. The CDR3 region has the DNA TGTGCCAGCAGCGTAGAAGGCCCTGGCGCTAGTGCCAATACGCAGTATTTT.

The V gene is TRBV19, the J gene TRBJ1-2; perhaps TRBD1 as D (6 bases). The CDR3 is made up of 15 amino acids. Germline V CDR1 and CDR2: LNHDA, SQIVND (reference sequence). The V end lost 7 bases, the J end lost 0 bases, and 15 bases lay between the germline ends. In DNA, the CDR3 is TGTGCCAGTACCGAGACAGGTCAAGCTAACTATGGCTACACCTTC. Amino acid sequence: CASTETGQANYGYTF.

This clonotype was detected many times. The chain links TRBV24-1 to TRBJ2-2, with TRBD1 matching 10 bases. The trim removed 3 bases at V and 3 bases at J, leaving 15 bases unmatched. Germline assignment: CDR1 KGHDR and CDR2 SFDVKD. CDR3 size: 20 residues. The CDR3 here is CATSDRPTGGHLRHTGELFF. CDR3 DNA: TGTGCCACCAGTGATAGGCCGACAGGGGGCCATCTAAGACACACCGGGGAGCTGTTTTTT.

This chain uses TRBV4-1 with TRBJ2-3; the D gene is possibly TRBD1 (6 bases). The CDR3 length is 15 residues. V was trimmed by 2 bases and J by 4 bases, leaving 13 bases between them. In germline, CDR1 is MGHRA, CDR2 YSYEKL. The DNA for the CDR3 is TGCGCCAGCAGCCAAATACAGGGTGCGGCAGATACGCAGTATTTT. Its translation: CASSQIQGAADTQYF.

To note about this clonotype: One base away lies a much larger clone, so this may be a sequencing read error. The chain carries TRBV5-1 and TRBJ2-5; D might be TRBD2 (6 bases). Per germline, CDR1 SGHRS and CDR2 YFSETQ. Trimming removed 4 bases from V and 0 bases from J, with 16 bases in between. The CDR3 runs 16 residues. In nucleotides, the CDR3 is TGCGCCAGCAGCCCCGTGGGGGGAGCGCACCAAGAGACCCAGTACTTC. Encoded protein: CASSPVGGAHQETQYF. The whole variable domain, filled in from reference TRBV5-1 and TRBJ2-5, reads KAGVTQTPRYLIKTRGQQVTLSCSPISGHRSVSWYQQTPGQGLQFLFEYFSETQRNKGNFPGRFSGRQFSNSRSEMNVSTLELGDSALYLCASSPVGGAHQETQYFGPGTRLLVL.

Comment on this clonotype: This clone may be a read error of a much larger clone one base away. V is TRBV9 and J is TRBJ2-1; D unclear. V shed 0 bases and J shed 9 bases, with 19 bases lying between them. Germline values: CDR1 SGDLS, CDR2 YYNGEE. This CDR3 contains 16 residues. The CDR3 DNA reads TGTGCCAGCAGCGTAGATTGGGGTTTTGCGTCGACTGAGCAGTTCTTC. This gives the protein CASSVDWGFASTEQFF.

This clonotype was picked up a small number of times. The chain is built from TRBV11-2 and TRBJ2-2, with D hard to call. This CDR3 is 14 amino acids long. Trimming took off 2 bases at V and 8 bases at J, with 12 bases between the two ends. The germline gives CDR1 SGHAT, CDR2 FQNNGV. CDR3 DNA sequence: TGTGCCAGCAGCTTACCCAGAGGAAGGGGGGAGCTGTTTTTT. Its protein is CASSLPRGRGELFF.

The CDR3 region is CAARGPSTDTQYF. The CDR3, as DNA: TGTGCCGCTCGGGGACCGAGCACAGATACGCAGTATTTT. The chain employs TRBV6-1 and TRBJ2-3; either TRBD1 or TRBD2 may supply D (5 bases each). Deletions cut 11 bases from V and 0 bases from J, with 12 bases between. Germline-derived CDR1 and CDR2 are MNHNS and SASEGT. The CDR3 loop spans 13 amino acids.

The chain joins TRBV5-4 to TRBJ1-1, with TRBD1 matching 7 bases. The CDR3 runs 14 residues. Germline V gene data show CDR1 as SGHNT and CDR2 as YYREEE (reference sequence). Losses at the gene ends were 2 bases for V and 1 base for J; bases not matched to a gene: 2. The CDR3 nucleotides read TGTGCCAGCAGCTTCGGGACAGAGAACACTGAAGCTTTCTTT. It yields the protein CASSFGTENTEAFF. Full variable domain (missing parts from reference TRBV5-4 and TRBJ1-1): ETGVTQSPTHLIKTRGQQVTLRCSSQSGHNTVSWYQQALGQGPQFIFQYYREEENGRGNFPPRFSGLQFPNYSSELNVNALELDDSALYLCASSFGTENTEAFFGQGTRLTVV.

This clonotype was detected a few times. The genes are TRBV2 and TRBJ1-5; maybe TRBD1 (5 bases). The germline CDR1 and CDR2 sequences are SNHLY and FYNNEI. Trimming shortened V by 3 bases and J by 3 bases, and 9 bases separated the two germline ends. The CDR3 has 14 amino acids. CDR3 sequence: CASSDLTVNQPQHF. In nucleotides, the CDR3 is TGTGCCAGCAGTGATCTGACAGTCAATCAGCCCCAGCATTTT.

The chain recombines TRBV11-2 with TRBJ2-3; weak D call: TRBD1 (6 bases). Trimming stripped 3 bases from V and 2 bases from J, with 18 bases between. This CDR3 comprises 17 residues. Germline V gene sequence: CDR1 SGHAT, CDR2 FQNNGV. The CDR3 region is CASSFPDTGLDTDTQYF. The CDR3 DNA is TGTGCCAGCAGCTTCCCCGACACAGGGCTTGACACAGATACGCAGTATTTT.

J is TRBJ1-6 and V is TRBV9; D is unclear. Germline assignment: CDR1 SGDLS and CDR2 YYNGEE. This CDR3 comprises 15 residues. V was shortened by 3 bases and J by 5 bases, with 12 bases between the two germline ends. The CDR3: CASSALSGDNSPLHF. CDR3 nucleotides: TGTGCCAGCAGCGCCCTTTCCGGGGATAATTCACCCCTCCACTTT.

This clonotype was counted only a few times. The gene calls are TRBV19 and TRBJ2-1; D is unresolved. Germline CDR1 and CDR2: LNHDA and SQIVND (reference sequence). CDR3 size: 11 residues. V gave up 3 bases and J gave up 12 bases, with 9 bases separating them. CDR3 region: CASSIYGGQFF. In nucleotides, the CDR3 is TGTGCCAGTAGTATCTACGGTGGGCAGTTCTTC.

This clonotype has a handful of counts. V and J are TRBV3-1 and TRBJ1-5; TRBD1 agrees at 7 bases. Per the germline V gene, CDR1 is LGHDT and CDR2 is YNNKEL (reference sequence). CDR3 length equals 14 residues. Trimming cost V 2 bases and J 5 bases; bases outside gene matches: 3. The CDR3 DNA sequence: TGTGCCAGCAGCCAACATCAGGGGGATCAGCCCCAGCATTTT. This translates into CASSQHQGDQPQHF.

V usage is TRBV15 and J usage is TRBJ1-5, with D tentatively TRBD1 (5 bases). The CDR3 loop spans 17 amino acids. The germline V gene encodes CDR1 LNHNV and CDR2 YYDKDF (reference sequence). Trimming took off 1 base at V and 1 base at J, with 14 bases between the two ends. The CDR3 spells CATSRGGVGQSNQPQHF. For the CDR3, the DNA is TGTGCCACCAGCAGAGGGGGGGTCGGGCAAAGCAATCAGCCCCAGCATTTT. Complete variable domain (other parts from reference TRBV15 and TRBJ1-5): DAMVIQNPRYQVTQFGKPVTLSCSQTLNHNVMYWYQQKSSQAPKLLFHYYDKDFNNEADTPDNFQSRRPNTSFCFLDIRSPGLGDTAMYLCATSRGGVGQSNQPQHFGDGTRLSIL.

V usage is TRBV2 and J usage is TRBJ2-1, with TRBD2 matching 8 bases. V dropped 6 bases and J dropped 4; count of bases not matched to a gene: 8. The CDR3 covers 15 residues. CDR1 is SNHLY and CDR2 is FYNNEI in the germline V gene. The CDR3 here is CASSVASGGYNEQFF. CDR3 nucleotide sequence: TGTGCCAGCAGCGTAGCGAGCGGGGGTTACAATGAGCAGTTCTTC.